The clone carrying this T cell receptor beta chain occurred once. The record originates from a study of cytomegalovirus exposure and HLA in healthy donors. Per germline, CDR1 MGHRA and CDR2 YSYEKL. The length of the CDR3 is 18 residues. Trimming left V 1 base short and J 0 bases short, with 18 bases between. The PCR was carried out with 60 Vbeta primers and 13 Jbeta primers. Profiled with immunoSEQ multiplex PCR; TCRdb holds only in-frame clones, not every one. Among around 150,000 clones listed, over 65% were seen once. The gene calls are TRBV4-1 and TRBJ2-5, with D perhaps matching TRBD2 (6 bases). The sequencing input was PBMCs. This clonotype was sampled from a woman between 40 and 55 years old in good health and CMV-seronegative. CDR3 nucleotides: TGCGCCAGCAGCCAAGCTTGGCGGGGCGAGGGGTACCAAGAGACCCAGTACTTC. Translated, it gives CASSQAWRGEGYQETQYF.